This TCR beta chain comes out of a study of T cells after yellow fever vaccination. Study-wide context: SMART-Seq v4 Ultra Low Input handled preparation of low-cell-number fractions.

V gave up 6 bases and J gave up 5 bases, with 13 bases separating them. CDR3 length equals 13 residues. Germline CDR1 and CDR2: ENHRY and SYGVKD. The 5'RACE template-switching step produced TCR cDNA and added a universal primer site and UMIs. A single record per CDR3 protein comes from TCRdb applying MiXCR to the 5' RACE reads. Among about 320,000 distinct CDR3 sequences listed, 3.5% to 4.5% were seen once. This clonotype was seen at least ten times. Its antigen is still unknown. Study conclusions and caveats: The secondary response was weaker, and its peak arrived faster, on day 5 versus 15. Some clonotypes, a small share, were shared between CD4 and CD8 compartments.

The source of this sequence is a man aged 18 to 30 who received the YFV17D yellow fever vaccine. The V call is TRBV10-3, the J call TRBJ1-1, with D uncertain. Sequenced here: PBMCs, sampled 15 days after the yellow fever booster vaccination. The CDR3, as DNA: TGTGCCATCAGGAGCCCGGGTCGGACTGAAGCTTTCTTT. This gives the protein CAIRSPGRTEAFF.